These 18 T cell receptor beta chains share one sample of origin, sequenced in a study of Graves' ophthalmopathy and Graves' hyperthyroidism. Beta-chain TCR CDR3 regions were amplified from RNA transcripts. After a first-round RT-PCR with HTBI primers, a second-round multiplex PCR was run. A single record per CDR3 protein comes from TCRdb applying MiXCR to the multiplex PCR reads. The sample shows some 750,000 distinct CDR3 sequences, about 44% of them seen only once. Sequencing was done on a sample of peripheral blood. All receptors derive from an adult man with Graves' ophthalmopathy.

This chain connects TRBV19 to TRBJ2-7; the match to TRBD1 covers 7 bases. The CDR3 has 13 residues. The V gene end was trimmed by 5 bases and the J gene end by 6 bases; junction bases not matched to a gene: 7. CDR1 is LNHDA and CDR2 is SQIVND in the germline V gene (reference sequence). CDR3 sequence reads: CASSPTGISEQYF. The CDR3 DNA reads TGTGCCAGTAGTCCGACAGGGATCTCCGAGCAGTACTTC.

Worth noting for this clonotype: Sequence at one end of the junction differs from germline and may be a read error. The CDR3 bases are TGTACCAGACAGGGAGCGAACACCGGGGAGCTGTTTTTT. It codes for CTRQGANTGELFF. The rearrangement joins TRBV25-1 to TRBJ2-2, with 7 positions matching TRBD1. The CDR3 has 13 residues. The V gene's germline CDR1 is MGHDK and CDR2 SYGVNS.

This chain uses TRBV7-9 with TRBJ1-1; tentative D call: TRBD1 (5 bases). Trimming took 5 bases from V and 1 from J, leaving 17 bases between them. The CDR3 totals 16 residues. Germline CDR1 and CDR2: SEHNR and FQNEAQ (reference sequence). The chain's CDR3 is CASSQDRGMWNTEAFF. The CDR3 DNA reads TGTGCCAGCAGCCAAGATAGGGGAATGTGGAACACTGAAGCTTTCTTT.

The sample holds many counts of this clonotype. The genes are TRBV19 and TRBJ1-5; 7 bases agree with TRBD1. The CDR3 runs 14 residues. V was clipped by 5 bases and J by 6 bases; unmatched bases: 7. Germline V gene sequence: CDR1 LNHDA, CDR2 SQIVND (reference sequence). The CDR3 protein is CASSPRQGSQPQHF. The CDR3 DNA sequence: TGTGCCAGTAGTCCCCGACAGGGCAGTCAGCCCCAGCATTTT. The whole variable domain, filled in from reference TRBV19 and TRBJ1-5, reads DGGITQSPKYLFRKEGQNVTLSCEQNLNHDAMYWYRQDPGQGLRLIYYSQIVNDFQKGDIAEGYSVSREKKESFPLTVTSAQKNPTAFYLCASSPRQGSQPQHFGDGTRLSIL.

The CDR3 DNA sequence: TGTGCCACAGGACTAGCGGGGACAGGGGTGCAGCACACCATATATTTT. Translation gives CATGLAGTGVQHTIYF. The chain links TRBV10-3 to TRBJ1-3; 10 bases match TRBD1. The CDR3 consists of 16 residues. Germline CDR1 and CDR2: ENHRY and SYGVKD. V trimming: 10 bases; J trimming: 8 bases; junction bases outside the gene matches: 17.

The table lists this clonotype with a count of one. In this CDR3 the conserved last residue, phenylalanine or tryptophan, is missing, so a read error is likely. The chain carries TRBV2 and TRBJ2-7; D is undetermined. Germline V gives CDR1 SNHLY, CDR2 FYNNEI. The CDR3 length is 12 residues. Between the trimmed V and J ends, which lost 6 bases and 0 bases, there was a span of 6 bases. The CDR3 reads CASRPLSYEQYL. CDR3 bases: TGTGCCAGCAGGCCCCTCTCCTACGAGCAGTACCTC.

The rearrangement joins TRBV29-1 to TRBJ1-1; D perhaps matches TRBD1 (5 bases). Germline CDR1 is SQVTM and CDR2 is ANQGSEA. The CDR3 contains 15 residues. Trimming cost V 0 bases and J 4 bases, with 15 bases left between them. The chain's CDR3 is CSVEDNRSTGTEAFF. DNA for the CDR3: TGCAGCGTTGAAGACAACAGGTCTACTGGCACTGAAGCTTTCTTT.

This clonotype was recorded many times. The chain combines TRBV19 with TRBJ1-1; D not certain. This CDR3 is built from 13 residues. V lost 7 bases and J lost 1, with 10 bases in between. Germline values: CDR1 LNHDA, CDR2 SQIVND (reference sequence). CDR3 region: CASKIRANTEAFF. The CDR3 coding sequence is TGTGCCAGTAAGATAAGGGCGAACACTGAAGCTTTCTTT.

Concerning this clonotype: A much larger clone differs by one base, so this may be a read error. V usage is TRBV7-9 and J usage is TRBJ2-7, with 8 bases aligning to TRBD2. The CDR3 has 15 residues. CDR1 and CDR2 (germline): SEHNR, FQNEAQ (reference sequence). The V gene end was trimmed by 4 bases and the J gene end by 2 bases; junction bases not matched to a gene: 7. CDR3 nucleotide sequence: TGTGCCAGCAGCTCTTCGGGGGGGAAGCCCTACGAGCAGTACTTC. Encoded protein: CASSSSGGKPYEQYF.

Details on this clonotype: A read error may explain this, as a much larger clone is one base away. The chain links TRBV10-3 to TRBJ1-6, with no clear D. This CDR3 spans 14 amino acids. The V end lost 4 bases, the J end lost 10 bases, and 14 bases lay between the germline ends. Germline-derived CDR1 and CDR2 are ENHRY and SYGVKD. CDR3 sequence (DNA): TGTGCCATCAGTGGGGAGTTGACTAACTCACCCCTCCACTTT. Amino acids: CAISGELTNSPLHF.

In regard to this clonotype: A read error may be the cause here, since a much bigger clone is one base away. CDR3 loop: CASRVLRDGEPFF. The CDR3 DNA is TGTGCCAGTCGGGTACTTCGAGACGGGGAGCCGTTTTTT. J is TRBJ2-2 and V is TRBV2, with D possibly being TRBD2 (5 bases). CDR3 length: 13 residues. In germline, CDR1 is SNHLY, CDR2 FYNNEI.

The sample holds a few counts of this clonotype. V is TRBV6-6 and J is TRBJ2-7, with 9 bases lining up with TRBD2. Looked up from germline, CDR1 is MNHNY and CDR2 is SVGAGI (reference sequence). The length of the CDR3 is 12 residues. CDR3 loop: CASGTSLYEQYF. DNA for the CDR3: TGTGCTTCCGGGACTAGCCTTTACGAGCAGTACTTC.

V usage is TRBV14 and J usage is TRBJ2-7; a possible D gene is TRBD1 (6 bases). In germline, CDR1 is SGHDN, CDR2 FVKESK. V lost 1 base to trimming and J lost 2 bases, with 15 bases between them. The CDR3 totals 16 residues. The CDR3, as DNA: TGTGCCAGCAGCCAAGGTCTTGGCAGGGACACCTACGAGCAGTACTTC. Amino acid sequence: CASSQGLGRDTYEQYF.

DNA of the CDR3: TGCAGTGCTAGAAAGGCTTCTGGGACCCAGCATTTT. Protein: CSARKASGTQHF. This chain connects TRBV29-1 to TRBJ1-5; D is uncertain. The germline gives CDR1 SQVTM, CDR2 ANQGSEA. CDR3 size: 12 residues.

The J gene is TRBJ1-5, the V gene TRBV19; tentatively, D is TRBD1 (5 bases). V shed 7 bases and J shed 0 bases, with 16 bases lying between them. The germline gives CDR1 LNHDA, CDR2 SQIVND (reference sequence). The CDR3 has 16 residues. CDR3 in amino acids: CASKAGGDHSNQPQHF. DNA of the CDR3: TGTGCCAGTAAGGCGGGGGGTGACCATAGCAATCAGCCCCAGCATTTT.

This clonotype showed up many times. This rearrangement joins TRBV29-1 to TRBJ1-1; no definite D call. V was cut by 7 bases and J by 5 bases, with 17 bases left in between. The CDR3 is 13 residues long. Germline assignment: CDR1 SQVTM and CDR2 ANQGSEA. This CDR3 reads CSADDGLETEAFF. The CDR3, as DNA: TGCAGCGCCGATGACGGGTTAGAGACTGAAGCTTTCTTT.

V and J are TRBV2 and TRBJ1-1; no clear D. V lost 7 bases to trimming and J lost 1 base, with 10 bases between them. CDR3 length equals 13 residues. From germline, CDR1 is SNHLY and CDR2 FYNNEI. In DNA form, the CDR3 reads TGTGCCAGCAACCCAGTACCGAACACTGAAGCTTTCTTT. Translating it yields CASNPVPNTEAFF. Drawing the rest from reference TRBV2 and TRBJ1-1, the complete variable domain is EPEVTQTPSHQVTQMGQEVILRCVPISNHLYFYWYRQILGQKVEFLVSFYNNEISEKSEIFDDQFSVERPDGSNFTLKIRSTKLEDSAMYFCASNPVPNTEAFFGQGTRLTVV.

The rearrangement uses TRBV19 and TRBJ2-2; TRBD1 might be the D (5 bases). The germline V gene encodes CDR1 LNHDA and CDR2 SQIVND (reference sequence). The CDR3 contains 15 residues. V was clipped by 3 bases and J by 4 bases, with 12 bases between them. The DNA of the CDR3 is TGTGCCAGTAGTATCCCCCCAGGGCCCACCGGGGAGCTGTTTTTT. It specifies CASSIPPGPTGELFF.